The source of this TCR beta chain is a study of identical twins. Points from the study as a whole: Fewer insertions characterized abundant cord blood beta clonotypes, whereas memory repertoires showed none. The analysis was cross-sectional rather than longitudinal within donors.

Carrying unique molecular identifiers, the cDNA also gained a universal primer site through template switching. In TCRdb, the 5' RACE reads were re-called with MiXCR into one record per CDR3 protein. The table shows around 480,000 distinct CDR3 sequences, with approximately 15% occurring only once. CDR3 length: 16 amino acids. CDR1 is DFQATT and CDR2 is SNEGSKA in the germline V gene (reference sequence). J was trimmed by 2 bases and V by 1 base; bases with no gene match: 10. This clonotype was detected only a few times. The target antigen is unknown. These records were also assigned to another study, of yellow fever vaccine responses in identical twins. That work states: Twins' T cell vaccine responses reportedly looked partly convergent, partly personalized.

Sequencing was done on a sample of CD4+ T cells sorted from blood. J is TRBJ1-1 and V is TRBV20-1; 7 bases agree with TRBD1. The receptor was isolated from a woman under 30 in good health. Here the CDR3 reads CSARAHSTGKNTEAFF. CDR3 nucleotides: TGCAGTGCTAGAGCCCATTCGACAGGGAAAAACACTGAAGCTTTCTTT.